This passage covers 6 T cell receptor beta chains from one sample sequenced in a study of vaccination and CD4 T cells after COVID-19. Treatment reported: roughly ten-day PBMC culture with coronavirus spike peptide pools or control peptides (ViraFEST assay). Prior to the COVID-19 pandemic (2011-2018), the unexposed donor's CD4+ T cells were collected. The Oncomine TCR Beta short-read assay generated sequence data from the DNA of cultured CD4+ T cells. TCRdb passed the PCR reads through MiXCR, listing each CDR3 protein once. In the table there are some 8,100 distinct CDR3 sequences, approximately 40% of which are singletons. Their cognate antigens are unknown. Sequenced input: CD4+ T cells from blood, cultured in vitro. These receptors were collected from a human donor in good health.

This clonotype has more than one count but fewer than ten. The V gene is TRBV5-1, the J gene TRBJ1-2; possibly TRBD1 for D (5 bases). V gave up 0 bases and J gave up 2 bases, with 11 bases separating them. Germline values: CDR1 SGHRS, CDR2 YFSETQ. This CDR3 is built from 15 residues. The CDR3, as DNA: TGCGCCAGCAGCTTGGGGCCGGGACTCAACTATGGCTACACCTTC. Translating gives CASSLGPGLNYGYTF.

The genes are TRBV19 and TRBJ1-1, with D unclear. V was shortened by 1 base and J by 1 base, with 10 bases between the two germline ends. CDR1 LNHDA and CDR2 SQIVND come from the germline V gene (reference sequence). The CDR3 is made up of 15 amino acids. The CDR3 loop is CASSIAPSENTEAFF. As DNA, the CDR3 is TGTGCCAGTAGTATAGCTCCAAGCGAGAACACTGAAGCTTTCTTT.

This rearrangement joins TRBV11-2 to TRBJ1-2, with TRBD1 identical over 7 bases. The CDR3 loop spans 16 amino acids. CDR1 and CDR2 from the germline V gene are SGHAT and FQNNGV. J was trimmed by 5 bases and V by 4 bases; bases with no gene match: 13. CDR3 sequence: CASSSPDRAGGYGYTF. Written as DNA, the CDR3 is TGTGCCAGCAGCTCACCAGACAGGGCAGGAGGTTATGGCTACACCTTC.

Only a few counts were recorded for this clonotype. V usage is TRBV20-1 and J usage is TRBJ2-3; D is unresolved. Germline V CDR1 and CDR2: DFQATT, SNEGSKA (reference sequence). Trimming stripped 5 bases from V and 0 bases from J, with 12 bases between. This CDR3 is 14 amino acids long. The CDR3 DNA reads TGCAGTGCTCCCCCGGCCGATAGCACAGATACGCAGTATTTT. This sequence encodes CSAPPADSTDTQYF.

This clonotype was observed a single time. V usage is TRBV9 and J usage is TRBJ1-2; the match to TRBD1 covers 7 bases. Trimming cost V 3 bases and J 5 bases; bases outside gene matches: 7. From germline, CDR1 is SGDLS and CDR2 YYNGEE. This CDR3 contains 14 residues. CDR3 in amino acids: CASSEGTDRYGYTF. The CDR3, as DNA: TGTGCCAGCAGCGAAGGGACAGACAGATATGGCTACACCTTC.

This rearrangement joins TRBV6-1 to TRBJ2-1; D is uncertain. This CDR3 region has 12 residues. Trimming took off 4 bases at V and 15 bases at J, with 16 bases between the two ends. Germline CDR1 reads MNHNS; CDR2 reads SASEGT. The CDR3 is CASSVGYELTFF. Written as DNA, the CDR3 is TGTGCCAGCAGTGTCGGTTACGAGCTGACGTTCTTC.